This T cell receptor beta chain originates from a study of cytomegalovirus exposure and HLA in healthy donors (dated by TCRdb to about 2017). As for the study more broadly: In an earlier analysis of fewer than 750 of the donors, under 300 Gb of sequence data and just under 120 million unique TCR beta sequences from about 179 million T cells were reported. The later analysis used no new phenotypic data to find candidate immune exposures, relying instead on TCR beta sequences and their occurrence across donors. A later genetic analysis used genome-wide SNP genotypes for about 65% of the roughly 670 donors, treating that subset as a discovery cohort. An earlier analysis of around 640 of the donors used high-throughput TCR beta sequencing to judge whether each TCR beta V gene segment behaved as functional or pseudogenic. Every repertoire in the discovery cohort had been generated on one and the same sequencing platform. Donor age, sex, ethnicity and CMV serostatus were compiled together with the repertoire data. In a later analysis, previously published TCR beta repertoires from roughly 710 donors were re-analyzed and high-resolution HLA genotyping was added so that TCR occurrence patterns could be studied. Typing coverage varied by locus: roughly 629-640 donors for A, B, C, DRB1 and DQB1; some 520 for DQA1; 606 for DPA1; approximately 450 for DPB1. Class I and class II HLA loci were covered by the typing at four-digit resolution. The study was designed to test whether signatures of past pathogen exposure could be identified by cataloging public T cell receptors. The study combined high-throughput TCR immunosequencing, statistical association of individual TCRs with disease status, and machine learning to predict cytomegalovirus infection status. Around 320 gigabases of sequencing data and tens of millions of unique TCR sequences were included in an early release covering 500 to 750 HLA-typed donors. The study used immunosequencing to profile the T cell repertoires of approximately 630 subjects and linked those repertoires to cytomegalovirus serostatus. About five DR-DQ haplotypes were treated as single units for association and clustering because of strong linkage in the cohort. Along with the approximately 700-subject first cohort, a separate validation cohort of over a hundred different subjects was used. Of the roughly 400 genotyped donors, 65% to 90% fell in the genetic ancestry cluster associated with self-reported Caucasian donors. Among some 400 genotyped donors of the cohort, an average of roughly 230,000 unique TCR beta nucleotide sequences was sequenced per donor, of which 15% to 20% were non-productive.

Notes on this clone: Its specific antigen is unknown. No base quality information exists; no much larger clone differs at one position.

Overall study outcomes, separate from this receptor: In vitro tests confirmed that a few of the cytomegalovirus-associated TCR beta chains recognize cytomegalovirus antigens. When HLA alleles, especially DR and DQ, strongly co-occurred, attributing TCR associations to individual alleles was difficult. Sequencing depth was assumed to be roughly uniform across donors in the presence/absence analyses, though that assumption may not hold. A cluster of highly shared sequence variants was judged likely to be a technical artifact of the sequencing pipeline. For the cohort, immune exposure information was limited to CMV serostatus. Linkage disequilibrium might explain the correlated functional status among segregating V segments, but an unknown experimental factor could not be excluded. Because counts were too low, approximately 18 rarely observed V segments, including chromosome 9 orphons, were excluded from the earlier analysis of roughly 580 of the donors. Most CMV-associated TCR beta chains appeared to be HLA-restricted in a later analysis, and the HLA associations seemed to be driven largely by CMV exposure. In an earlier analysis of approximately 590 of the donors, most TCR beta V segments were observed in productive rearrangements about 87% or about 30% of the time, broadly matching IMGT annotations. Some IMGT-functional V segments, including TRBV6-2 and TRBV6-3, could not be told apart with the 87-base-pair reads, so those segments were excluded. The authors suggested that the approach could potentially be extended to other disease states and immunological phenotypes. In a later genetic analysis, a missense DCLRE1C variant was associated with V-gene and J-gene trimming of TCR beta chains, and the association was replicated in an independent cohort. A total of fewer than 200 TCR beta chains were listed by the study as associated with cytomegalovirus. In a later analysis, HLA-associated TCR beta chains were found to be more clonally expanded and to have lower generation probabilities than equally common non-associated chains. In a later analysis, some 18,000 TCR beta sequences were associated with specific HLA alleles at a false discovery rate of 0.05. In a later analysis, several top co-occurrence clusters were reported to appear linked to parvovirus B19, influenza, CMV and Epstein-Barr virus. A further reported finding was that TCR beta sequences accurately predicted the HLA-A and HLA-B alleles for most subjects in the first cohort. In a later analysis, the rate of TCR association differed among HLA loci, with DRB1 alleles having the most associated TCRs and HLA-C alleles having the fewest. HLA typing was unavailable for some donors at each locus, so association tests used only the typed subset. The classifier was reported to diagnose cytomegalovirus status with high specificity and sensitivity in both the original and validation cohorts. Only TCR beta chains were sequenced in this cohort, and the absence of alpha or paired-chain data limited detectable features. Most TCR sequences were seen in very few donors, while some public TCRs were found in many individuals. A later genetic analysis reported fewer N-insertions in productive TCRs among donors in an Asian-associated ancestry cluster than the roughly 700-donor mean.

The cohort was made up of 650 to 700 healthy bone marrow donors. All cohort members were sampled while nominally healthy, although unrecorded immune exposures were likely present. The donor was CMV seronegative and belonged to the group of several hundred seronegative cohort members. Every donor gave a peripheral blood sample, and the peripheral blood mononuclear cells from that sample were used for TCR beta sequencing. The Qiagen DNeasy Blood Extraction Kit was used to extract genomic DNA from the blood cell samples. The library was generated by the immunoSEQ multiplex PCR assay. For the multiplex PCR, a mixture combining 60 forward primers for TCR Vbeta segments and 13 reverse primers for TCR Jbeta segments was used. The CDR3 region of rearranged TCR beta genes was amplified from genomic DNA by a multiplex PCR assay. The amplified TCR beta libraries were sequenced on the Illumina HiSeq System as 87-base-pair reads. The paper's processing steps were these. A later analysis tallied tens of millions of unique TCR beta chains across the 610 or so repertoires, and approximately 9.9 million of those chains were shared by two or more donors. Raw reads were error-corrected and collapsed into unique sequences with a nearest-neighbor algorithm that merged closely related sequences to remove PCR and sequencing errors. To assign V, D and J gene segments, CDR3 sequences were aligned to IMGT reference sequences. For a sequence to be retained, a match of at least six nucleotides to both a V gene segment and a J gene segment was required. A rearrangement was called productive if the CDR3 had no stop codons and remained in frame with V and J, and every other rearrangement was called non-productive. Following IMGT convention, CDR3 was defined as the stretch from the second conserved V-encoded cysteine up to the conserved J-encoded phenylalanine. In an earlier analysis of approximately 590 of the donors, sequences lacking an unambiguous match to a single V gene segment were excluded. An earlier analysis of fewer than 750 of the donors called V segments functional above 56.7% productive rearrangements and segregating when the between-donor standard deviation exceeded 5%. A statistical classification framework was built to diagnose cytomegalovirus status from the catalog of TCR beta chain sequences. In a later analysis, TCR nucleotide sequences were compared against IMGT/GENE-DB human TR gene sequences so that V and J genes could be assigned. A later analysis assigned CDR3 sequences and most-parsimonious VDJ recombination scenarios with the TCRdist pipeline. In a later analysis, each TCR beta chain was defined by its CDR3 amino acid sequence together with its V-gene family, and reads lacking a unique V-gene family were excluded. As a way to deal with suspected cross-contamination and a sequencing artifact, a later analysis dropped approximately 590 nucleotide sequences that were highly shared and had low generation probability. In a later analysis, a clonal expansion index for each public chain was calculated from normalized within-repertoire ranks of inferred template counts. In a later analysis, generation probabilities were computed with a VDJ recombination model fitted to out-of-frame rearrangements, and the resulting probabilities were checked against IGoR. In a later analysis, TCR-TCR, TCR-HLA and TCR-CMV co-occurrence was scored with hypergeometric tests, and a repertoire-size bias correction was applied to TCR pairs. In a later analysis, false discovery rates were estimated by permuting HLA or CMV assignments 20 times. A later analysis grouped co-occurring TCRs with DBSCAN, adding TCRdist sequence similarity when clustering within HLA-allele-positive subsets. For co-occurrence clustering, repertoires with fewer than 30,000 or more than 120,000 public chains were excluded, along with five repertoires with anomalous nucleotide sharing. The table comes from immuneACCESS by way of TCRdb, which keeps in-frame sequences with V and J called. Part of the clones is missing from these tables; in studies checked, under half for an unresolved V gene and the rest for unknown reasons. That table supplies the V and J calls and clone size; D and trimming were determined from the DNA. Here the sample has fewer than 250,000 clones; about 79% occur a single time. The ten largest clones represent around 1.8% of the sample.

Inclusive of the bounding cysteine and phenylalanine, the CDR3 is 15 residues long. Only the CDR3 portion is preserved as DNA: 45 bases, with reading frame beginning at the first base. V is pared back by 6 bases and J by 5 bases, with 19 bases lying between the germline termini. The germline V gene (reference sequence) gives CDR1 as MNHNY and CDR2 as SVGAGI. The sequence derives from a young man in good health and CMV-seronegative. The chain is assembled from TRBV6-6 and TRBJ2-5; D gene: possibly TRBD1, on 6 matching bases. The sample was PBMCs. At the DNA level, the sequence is TGTGCCAGCAGCCGCCAAACAGGGATAGGGGAGACCCAGTACTTC. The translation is CASSRQTGIGETQYF.